This T cell receptor (beta chain) was identified during a study of shared clonotypes between healthy human individuals. Each sorted subset replicate got 200 ng genomic DNA, about 33,000 genomes. Profiled with immunoSEQ multiplex PCR; TCRdb holds only in-frame clones, not every one. Of about 1 million clones in the sample, 70% to 80% were seen once. Study outcomes and limitations: Several donors held approximately 5% of naive CD4 clonotypes in common.

Trimming removed 0 bases at V and 5 bases at J, with 31 bases between. Germline V gene sequence: CDR1 LGHNA, CDR2 YSLEER. CDR3 length equals 22 residues. In its sample, this clone was seen a few times. Its specificity is not known. The V call is TRBV4-3, the J call TRBJ2-2; weak D call: TRBD1 (6 bases). The TCR sequence derives from a man between 18 and 35 years old in good health. The sequencing input was memory CD4+ T cells sorted from blood. As for subset: CD45RA-negative fraction. The CDR3, as DNA: TGCGCCAGCAGCCAAGATTGGGTAGGGGGAGCGAGTCCTGGGGCGCGGACCGGGGAGCTGTTTTTT. Its translation is CASSQDWVGGASPGARTGELFF.